This T cell receptor beta chain was captured in a study of T cell repertoires in cytomegalovirus infection. From the reads, TCRdb called clonotypes with MiXCR, one entry per CDR3 protein. The data contain roughly 19,000 distinct CDR3 sequences, 42% of them singletons. This CDR3 has 13 amino acids. Germline V lookup: CDR1 SGHAT, CDR2 FQNNGV. Trimming pared 3 bases from V and 2 bases from J, leaving 8 bases between. In the case of this clonotype: Its matching antigen is unknown.

This TCR came from a human donor in good health (CMV status not recorded). Some clones in this sample may be carry-over from other donors' samples. The V gene is TRBV11-2, the J gene TRBJ2-7; D not certain. The sample here was CD8+ T cells from cultured PBMCs, taken from culture after CMV antigen stimulation. CDR3 nucleotides: TGTGCCAGCAGCTTTGGCGAAGCCTACGAGCAGTACTTC. Protein product: CASSFGEAYEQYF.